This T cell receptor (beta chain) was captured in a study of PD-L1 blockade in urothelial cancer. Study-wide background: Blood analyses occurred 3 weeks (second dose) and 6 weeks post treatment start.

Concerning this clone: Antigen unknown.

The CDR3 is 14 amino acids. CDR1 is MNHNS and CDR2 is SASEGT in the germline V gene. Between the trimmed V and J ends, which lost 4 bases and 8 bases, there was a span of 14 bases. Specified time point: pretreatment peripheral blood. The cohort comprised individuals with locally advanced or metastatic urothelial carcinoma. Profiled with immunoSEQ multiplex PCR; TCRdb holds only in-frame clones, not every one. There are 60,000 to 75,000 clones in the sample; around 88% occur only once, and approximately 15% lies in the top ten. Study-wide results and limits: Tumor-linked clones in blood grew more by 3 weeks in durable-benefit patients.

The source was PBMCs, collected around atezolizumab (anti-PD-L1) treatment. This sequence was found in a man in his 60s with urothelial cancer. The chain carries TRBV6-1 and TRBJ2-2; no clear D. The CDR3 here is CASSASTSRGELFF. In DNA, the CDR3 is TGTGCCAGCAGTGCGTCTACCTCGAGGGGGGAGCTGTTTTTT.